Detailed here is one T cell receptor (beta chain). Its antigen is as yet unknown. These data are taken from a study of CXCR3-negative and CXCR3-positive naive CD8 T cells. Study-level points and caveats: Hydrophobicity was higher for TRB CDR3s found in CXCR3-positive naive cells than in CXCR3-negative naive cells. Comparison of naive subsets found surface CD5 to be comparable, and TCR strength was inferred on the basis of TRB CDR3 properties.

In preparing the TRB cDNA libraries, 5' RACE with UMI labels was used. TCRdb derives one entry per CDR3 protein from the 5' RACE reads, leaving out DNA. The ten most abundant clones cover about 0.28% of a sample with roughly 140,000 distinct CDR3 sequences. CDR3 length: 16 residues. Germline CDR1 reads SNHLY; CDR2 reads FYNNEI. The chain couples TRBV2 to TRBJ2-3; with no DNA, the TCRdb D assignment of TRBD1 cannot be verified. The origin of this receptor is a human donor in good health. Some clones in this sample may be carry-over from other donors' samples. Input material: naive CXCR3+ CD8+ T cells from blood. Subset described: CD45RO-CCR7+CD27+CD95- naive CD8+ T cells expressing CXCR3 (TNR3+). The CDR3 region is CASSSRVDTSTDTQYF. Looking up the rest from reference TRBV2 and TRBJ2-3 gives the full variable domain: EPEVTQTPSHQVTQMGQEVILRCVPISNHLYFYWYRQILGQKVEFLVSFYNNEISEKSEIFDDQFSVERPDGSNFTLKIRSTKLEDSAMYFCASSSRVDTSTDTQYFGPGTRLTVL.